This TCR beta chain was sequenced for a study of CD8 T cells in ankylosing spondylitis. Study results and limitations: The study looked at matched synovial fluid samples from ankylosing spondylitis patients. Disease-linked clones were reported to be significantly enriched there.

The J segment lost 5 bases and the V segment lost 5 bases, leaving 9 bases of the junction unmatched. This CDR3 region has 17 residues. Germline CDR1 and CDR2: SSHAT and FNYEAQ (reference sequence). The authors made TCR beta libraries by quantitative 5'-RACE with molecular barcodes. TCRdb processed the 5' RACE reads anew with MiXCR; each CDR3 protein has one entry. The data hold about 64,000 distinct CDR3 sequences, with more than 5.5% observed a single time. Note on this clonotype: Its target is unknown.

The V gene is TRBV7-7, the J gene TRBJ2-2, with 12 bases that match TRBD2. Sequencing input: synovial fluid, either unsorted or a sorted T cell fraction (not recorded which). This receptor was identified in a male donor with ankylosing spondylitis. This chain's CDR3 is CASSPDPTSGRTGELFF. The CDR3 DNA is TGTGCCAGCAGCCCGGACCCGACTAGCGGGAGAACCGGGGAGCTGTTTTTT.